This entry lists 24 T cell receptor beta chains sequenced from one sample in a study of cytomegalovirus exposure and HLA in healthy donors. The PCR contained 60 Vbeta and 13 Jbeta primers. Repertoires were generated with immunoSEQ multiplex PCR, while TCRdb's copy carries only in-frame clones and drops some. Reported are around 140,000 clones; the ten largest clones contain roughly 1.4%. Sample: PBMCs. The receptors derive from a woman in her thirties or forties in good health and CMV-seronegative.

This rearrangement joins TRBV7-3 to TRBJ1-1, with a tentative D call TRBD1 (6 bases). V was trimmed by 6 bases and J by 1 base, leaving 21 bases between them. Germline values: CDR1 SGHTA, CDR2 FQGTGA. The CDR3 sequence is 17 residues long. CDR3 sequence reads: CASRKRQASGGNTEAFF. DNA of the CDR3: TGTGCCAGCAGGAAACGACAGGCCTCGGGGGGGAACACTGAAGCTTTCTTT.

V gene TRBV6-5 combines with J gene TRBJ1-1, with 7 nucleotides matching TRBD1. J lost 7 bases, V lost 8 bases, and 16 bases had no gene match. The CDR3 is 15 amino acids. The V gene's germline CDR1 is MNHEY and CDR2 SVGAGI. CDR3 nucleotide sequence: TGTGCCAGCCTGCTAGGGGCAGGGGGTAGAGGTGAAGCTTTCTTT. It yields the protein CASLLGAGGRGEAFF.

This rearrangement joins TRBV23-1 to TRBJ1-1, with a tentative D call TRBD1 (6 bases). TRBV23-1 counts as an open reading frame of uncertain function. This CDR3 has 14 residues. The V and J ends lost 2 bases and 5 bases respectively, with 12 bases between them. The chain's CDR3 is CASSQRGAMTEAFF. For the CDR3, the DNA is TGCGCCAGCAGTCAACGGGGGGCAATGACTGAAGCTTTCTTT.

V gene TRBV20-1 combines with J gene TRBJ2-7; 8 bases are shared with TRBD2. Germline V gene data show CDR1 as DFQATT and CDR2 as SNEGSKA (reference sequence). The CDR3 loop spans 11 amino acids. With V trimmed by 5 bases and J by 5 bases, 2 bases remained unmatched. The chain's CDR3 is CSAQAGDEQYF. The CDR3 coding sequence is TGCAGTGCTCAAGCGGGGGACGAGCAGTACTTC.

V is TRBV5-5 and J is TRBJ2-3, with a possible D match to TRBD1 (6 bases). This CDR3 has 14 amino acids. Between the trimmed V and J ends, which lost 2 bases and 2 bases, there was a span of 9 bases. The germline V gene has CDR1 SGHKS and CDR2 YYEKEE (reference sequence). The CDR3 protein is CASSLRDNTDTQYF. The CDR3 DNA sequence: TGTGCCAGCAGCTTAAGGGACAACACAGATACGCAGTATTTT.

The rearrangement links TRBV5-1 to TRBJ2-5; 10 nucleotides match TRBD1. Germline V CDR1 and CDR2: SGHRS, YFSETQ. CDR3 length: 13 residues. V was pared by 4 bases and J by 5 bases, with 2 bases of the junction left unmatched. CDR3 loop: CASSPDRGETQYF. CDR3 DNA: TGCGCCAGCAGCCCGGACAGGGGGGAGACCCAGTACTTC.

CDR3 residues: CASSPRDTDTQYF. CDR3 sequence (DNA): TGCGCCAGCAGCCCCAGGGACACAGATACGCAGTATTTT. The J gene is TRBJ2-3, the V gene TRBV4-3, with a tentative D call TRBD1 (5 bases). The CDR3 is 13 amino acids. V was shortened by 4 bases and J by 2 bases, with 7 bases between the two germline ends. Germline V gene sequence: CDR1 LGHNA, CDR2 YSLEER.

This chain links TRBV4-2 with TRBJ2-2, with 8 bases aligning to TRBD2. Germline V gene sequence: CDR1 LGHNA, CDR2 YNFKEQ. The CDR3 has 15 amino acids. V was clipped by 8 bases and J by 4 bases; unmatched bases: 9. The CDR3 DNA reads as TGTGCCAGCGGCCGCGGGGGGAGTGGCACCGGGGAGCTGTTTTTT. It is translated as CASGRGGSGTGELFF.

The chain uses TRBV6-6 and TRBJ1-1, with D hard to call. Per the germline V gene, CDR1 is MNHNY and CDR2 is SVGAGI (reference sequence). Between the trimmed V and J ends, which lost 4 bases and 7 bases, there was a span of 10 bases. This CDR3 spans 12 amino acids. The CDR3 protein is CASSSTVGEAFF. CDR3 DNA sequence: TGTGCCAGCAGTTCGACTGTGGGTGAAGCTTTCTTT.

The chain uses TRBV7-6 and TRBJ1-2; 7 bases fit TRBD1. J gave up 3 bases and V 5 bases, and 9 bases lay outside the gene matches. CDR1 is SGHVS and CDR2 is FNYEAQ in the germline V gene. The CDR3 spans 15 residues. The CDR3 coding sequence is TGTGCCAGCAGCCCCGGACAGGAGGAGCACTATGGCTACACCTTC. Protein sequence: CASSPGQEEHYGYTF.

The chain's CDR3 is CASTGGALSPLHF. The CDR3 DNA follows: TGTGCCAGCACAGGGGGTGCGCTTTCACCCCTCCACTTT. This chain links TRBV6-5 with TRBJ1-6; TRBD1 matches 7 bases. The trim removed 7 bases at V and 9 bases at J, leaving 6 bases unmatched. The CDR3 sequence is 13 residues long. Germline lookup yields CDR1 MNHEY and CDR2 SVGAGI.

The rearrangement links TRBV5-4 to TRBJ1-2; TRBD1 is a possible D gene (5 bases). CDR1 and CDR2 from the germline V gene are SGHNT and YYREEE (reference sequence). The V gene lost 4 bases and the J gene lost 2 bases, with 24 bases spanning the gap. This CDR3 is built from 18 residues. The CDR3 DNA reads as TGTGCCAGCAGCCCGGGACCGATTGGGGGGGGGATAAACTATGGCTACACCTTC. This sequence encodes CASSPGPIGGGINYGYTF. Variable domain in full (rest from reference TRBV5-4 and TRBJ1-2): ETGVTQSPTHLIKTRGQQVTLRCSSQSGHNTVSWYQQALGQGPQFIFQYYREEENGRGNFPPRFSGLQFPNYSSELNVNALELDDSALYLCASSPGPIGGGINYGYTFGSGTRLTVV.

CDR3: CASSGGLAGGQETQYF. The CDR3 region has the DNA TGCGCCAGCAGCGGGGGACTAGCGGGGGGGCAAGAGACCCAGTACTTC. The rearrangement joins TRBV5-1 to TRBJ2-5, with TRBD2 matching 16 bases. The germline CDR1 and CDR2 sequences are SGHRS and YFSETQ. This CDR3 region has 16 residues. The trim removed 4 bases at V and 2 bases at J, leaving 2 bases unmatched.

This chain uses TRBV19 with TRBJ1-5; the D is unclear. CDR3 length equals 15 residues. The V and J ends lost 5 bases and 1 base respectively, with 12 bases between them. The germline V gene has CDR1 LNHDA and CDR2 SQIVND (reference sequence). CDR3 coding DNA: TGTGCCAGTAGTGCCGCCCGGGAGAGCAATCAGCCCCAGCATTTT. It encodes CASSAARESNQPQHF.

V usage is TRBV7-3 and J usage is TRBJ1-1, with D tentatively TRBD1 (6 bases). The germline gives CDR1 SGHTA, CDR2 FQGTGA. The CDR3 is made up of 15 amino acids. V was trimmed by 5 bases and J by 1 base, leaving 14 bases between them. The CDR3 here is CASSTQGRANTEAFF. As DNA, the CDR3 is TGTGCCAGCAGCACACAGGGTCGGGCGAACACTGAAGCTTTCTTT. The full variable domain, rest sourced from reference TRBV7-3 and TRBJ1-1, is GAGVSQTPSNKVTEKGKYVELRCDPISGHTALYWYRQSLGQGPEFLIYFQGTGAADDSGLPNDRFFAVRPEGSVSTLKIQRTERGDSAVYLCASSTQGRANTEAFFGQGTRLTVV.

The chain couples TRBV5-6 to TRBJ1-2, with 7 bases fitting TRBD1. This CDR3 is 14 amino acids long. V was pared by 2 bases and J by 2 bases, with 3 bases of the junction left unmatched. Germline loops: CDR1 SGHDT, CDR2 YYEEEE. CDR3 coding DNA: TGTGCCAGCAGCTTTCAGGGGGTAAACTATGGCTACACCTTC. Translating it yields CASSFQGVNYGYTF.

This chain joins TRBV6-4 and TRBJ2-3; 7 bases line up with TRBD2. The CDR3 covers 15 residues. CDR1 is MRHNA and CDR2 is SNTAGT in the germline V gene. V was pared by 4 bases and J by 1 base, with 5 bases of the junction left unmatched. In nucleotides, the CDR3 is TGTGCCAGCAGTGCTTCGAGCGGGGGCACAGATACGCAGTATTTT. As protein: CASSASSGGTDTQYF.

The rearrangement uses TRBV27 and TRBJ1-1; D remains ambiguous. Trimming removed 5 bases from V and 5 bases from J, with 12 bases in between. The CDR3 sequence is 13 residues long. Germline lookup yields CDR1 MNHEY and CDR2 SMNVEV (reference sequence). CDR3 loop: CASSTTMGTEAFF. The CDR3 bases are TGTGCCAGCAGTACGACTATGGGGACTGAAGCTTTCTTT.

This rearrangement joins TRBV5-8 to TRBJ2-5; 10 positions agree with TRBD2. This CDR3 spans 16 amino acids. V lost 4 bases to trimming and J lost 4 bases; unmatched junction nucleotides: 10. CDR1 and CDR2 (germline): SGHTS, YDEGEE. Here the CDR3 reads CASSRAGGGTRETQYF. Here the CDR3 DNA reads TGTGCCAGCAGCAGAGCGGGGGGGGGCACTCGAGAGACCCAGTACTTC.

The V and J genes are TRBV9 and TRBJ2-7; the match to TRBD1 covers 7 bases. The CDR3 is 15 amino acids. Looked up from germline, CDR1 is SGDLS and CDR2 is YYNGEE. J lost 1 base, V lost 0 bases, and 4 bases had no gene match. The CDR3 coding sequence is TGTGCCAGCAGCGTAGGGTCAGGGGGATCCTACGAGCAGTACTTC. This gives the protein CASSVGSGGSYEQYF.

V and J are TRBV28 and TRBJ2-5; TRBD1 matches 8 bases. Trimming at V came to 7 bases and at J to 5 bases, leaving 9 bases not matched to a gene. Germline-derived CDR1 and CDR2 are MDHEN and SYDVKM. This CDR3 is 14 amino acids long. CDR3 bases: TGTGCCAGCAAAATCGCAGGGGGCAGGGAGACCCAGTACTTC. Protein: CASKIAGGRETQYF.

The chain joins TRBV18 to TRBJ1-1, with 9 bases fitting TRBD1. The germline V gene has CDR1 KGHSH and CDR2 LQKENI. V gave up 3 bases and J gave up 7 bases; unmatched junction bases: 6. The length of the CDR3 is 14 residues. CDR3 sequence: CASSPRQGESEAFF. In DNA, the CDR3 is TGTGCCAGCTCACCTAGACAGGGGGAGAGTGAAGCTTTCTTT. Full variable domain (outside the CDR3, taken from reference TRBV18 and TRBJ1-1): NAGVMQNPRHLVRRRGQEARLRCSPMKGHSHVYWYRQLPEEGLKFMVYLQKENIIDESGMPKERFSAEFPKEGPSILRIQQVVRGDSAAYFCASSPRQGESEAFFGQGTRLTVV.

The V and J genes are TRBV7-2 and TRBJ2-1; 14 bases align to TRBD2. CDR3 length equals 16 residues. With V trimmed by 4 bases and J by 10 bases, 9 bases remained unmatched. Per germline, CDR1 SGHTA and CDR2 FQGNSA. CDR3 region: CASSSPRTSGGLEQFF. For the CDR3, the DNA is TGTGCCAGCAGCTCGCCCCGGACTAGCGGGGGGCTCGAGCAGTTCTTC.

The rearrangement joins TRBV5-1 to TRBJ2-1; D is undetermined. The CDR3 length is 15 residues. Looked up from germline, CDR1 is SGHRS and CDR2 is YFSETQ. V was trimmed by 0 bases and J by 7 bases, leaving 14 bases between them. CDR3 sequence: CASSLGEWFRNEQFF. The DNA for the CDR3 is TGCGCCAGCAGCTTGGGTGAGTGGTTTCGAAATGAGCAGTTCTTC.